The clone carrying this T cell receptor beta chain occurred a few times. Antigen specificity is unknown. The data were taken from a study of T-cell reconstitution after alpha-beta-depleted transplantation in children. This CDR3 spans 14 amino acids. V lost 6 bases and J 1 base, leaving 9 bases between the germline ends. Findings and limits, study-wide: A year had passed since transplant, and T-cell counts and diversity by then came mostly from newly produced T cells. Expanded graft clones numbering several hundred reportedly gave rise to alpha-beta T cells about two months after transplant.

Unique molecular identifiers were incorporated during preparation of the TCRbeta library. Using its own MiXCR run on the PCR reads, TCRdb lists one record per CDR3 protein. The sample has approximately 350,000 distinct CDR3 sequences; around 16% are singletons. This sequence originates from a male patient under 10 years old who had a stem cell transplant for acute lymphoblastic leukemia, so the T cells may come from the graft donor. This chain joins TRBV12-3 or TRBV12-4 and TRBJ2-2; D gene ambiguous. This specimen was PBMCs, mostly from graft donor cells, taken 360 days after TCRalphabeta/CD19-depleted stem cell transplant. CDR3 in amino acids: CASRTRRNTGELFF. In nucleotides, the CDR3 is TGTGCCAGCAGGACCCGACGGAACACCGGGGAGCTGTTTTTT.